This TCR beta chain derives from a study of control samples from healthy donors and cancer patients. TCRdb's copy holds only in-frame clones and misses some; the assay was immunoSEQ multiplex PCR. The profile covers around 100,000 clones, with 92% appearing a single time and about 2.5% taken by the ten largest. This CDR3 comprises 13 residues. V dropped 9 bases and J dropped 8; count of bases not matched to a gene: 7. Germline CDR1 and CDR2: MNHEY and SVGAGI. This rearrangement joins TRBV6-5 to TRBJ1-4; TRBD1 matches 9 bases. The specimen sequenced was blood. The TCR comes from a woman under 30 in good health. CDR3 DNA: TGTGCCAGTCAGGACAGGGGAGGGGAAAAACTGTTTTTT. This translates into CASQDRGGEKLFF.